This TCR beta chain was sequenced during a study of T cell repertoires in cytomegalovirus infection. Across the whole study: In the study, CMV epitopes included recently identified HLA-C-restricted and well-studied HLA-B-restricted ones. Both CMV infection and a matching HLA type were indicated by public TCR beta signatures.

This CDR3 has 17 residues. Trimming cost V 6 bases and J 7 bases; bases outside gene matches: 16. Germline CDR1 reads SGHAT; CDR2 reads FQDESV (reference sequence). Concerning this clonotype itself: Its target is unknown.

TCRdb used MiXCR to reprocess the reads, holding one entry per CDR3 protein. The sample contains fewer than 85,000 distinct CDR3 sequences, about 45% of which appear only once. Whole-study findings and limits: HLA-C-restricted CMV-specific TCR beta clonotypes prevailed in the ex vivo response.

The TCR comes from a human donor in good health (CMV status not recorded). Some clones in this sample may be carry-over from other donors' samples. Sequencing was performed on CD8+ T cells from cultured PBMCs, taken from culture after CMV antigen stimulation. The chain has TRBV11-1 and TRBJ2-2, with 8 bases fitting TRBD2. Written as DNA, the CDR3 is TGTGCCAGCAGGATGAGCGGGAGAGGAGGGGGGTTCGGGGAGCTGTTTTTT. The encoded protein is CASRMSGRGGGFGELFF.